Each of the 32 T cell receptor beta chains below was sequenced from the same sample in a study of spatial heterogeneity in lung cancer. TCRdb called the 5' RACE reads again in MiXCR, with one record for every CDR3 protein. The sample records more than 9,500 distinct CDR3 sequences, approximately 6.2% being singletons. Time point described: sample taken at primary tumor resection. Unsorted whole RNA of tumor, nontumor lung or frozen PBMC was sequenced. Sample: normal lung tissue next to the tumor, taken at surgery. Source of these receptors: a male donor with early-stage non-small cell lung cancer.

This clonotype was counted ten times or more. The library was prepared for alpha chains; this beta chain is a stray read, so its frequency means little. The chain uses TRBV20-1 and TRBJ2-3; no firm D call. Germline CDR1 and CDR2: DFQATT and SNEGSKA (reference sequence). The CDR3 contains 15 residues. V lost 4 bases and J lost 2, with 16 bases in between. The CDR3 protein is CSATVPATFTDTQYF. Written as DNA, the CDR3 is TGCAGTGCTACCGTCCCGGCCACCTTCACAGATACGCAGTATTTT.

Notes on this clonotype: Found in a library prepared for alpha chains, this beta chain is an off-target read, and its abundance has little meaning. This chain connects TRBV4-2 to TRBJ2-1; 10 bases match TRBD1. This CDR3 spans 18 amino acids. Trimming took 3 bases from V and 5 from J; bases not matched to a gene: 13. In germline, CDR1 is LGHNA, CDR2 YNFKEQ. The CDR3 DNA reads TGTGCCAGCAGCCAGTTTACCGGGACAGGGGTCCCCAACAATGAGCAGTTCTTC. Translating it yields CASSQFTGTGVPNNEQFF.

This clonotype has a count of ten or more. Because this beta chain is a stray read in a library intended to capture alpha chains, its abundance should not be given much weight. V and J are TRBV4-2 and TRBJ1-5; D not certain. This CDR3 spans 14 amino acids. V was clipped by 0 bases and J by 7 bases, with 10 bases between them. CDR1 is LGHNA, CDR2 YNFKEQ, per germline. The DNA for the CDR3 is TGTGCCAGCAGCCAAGATTCCCTTGAGCAGCCCCAGCATTTT. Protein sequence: CASSQDSLEQPQHF.

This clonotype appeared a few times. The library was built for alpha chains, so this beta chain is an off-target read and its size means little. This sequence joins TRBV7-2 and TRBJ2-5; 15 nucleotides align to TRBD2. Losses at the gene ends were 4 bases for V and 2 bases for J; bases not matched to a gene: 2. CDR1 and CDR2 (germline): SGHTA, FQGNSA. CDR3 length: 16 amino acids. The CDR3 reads CASSWGLAGGQETQYF. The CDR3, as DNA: TGTGCCAGCAGCTGGGGACTAGCGGGAGGACAAGAGACCCAGTACTTC.

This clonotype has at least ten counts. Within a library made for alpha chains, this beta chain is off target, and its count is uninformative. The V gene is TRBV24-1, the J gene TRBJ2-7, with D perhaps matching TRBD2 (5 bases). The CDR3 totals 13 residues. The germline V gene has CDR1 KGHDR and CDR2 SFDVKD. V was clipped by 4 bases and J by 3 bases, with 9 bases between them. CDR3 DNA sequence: TGTGCCACCAGTGACGGGAATTACTACGAGCAGTACTTC. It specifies CATSDGNYYEQYF.

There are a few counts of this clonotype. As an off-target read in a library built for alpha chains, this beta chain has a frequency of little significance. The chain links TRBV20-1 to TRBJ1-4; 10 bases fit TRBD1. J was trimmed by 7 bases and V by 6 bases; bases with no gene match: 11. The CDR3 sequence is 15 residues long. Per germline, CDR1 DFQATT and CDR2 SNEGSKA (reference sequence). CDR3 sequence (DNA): TGCAGTGCGCCCGGGACAGGGGTATCGGGTGAAAAACTGTTTTTT. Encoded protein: CSAPGTGVSGEKLFF.

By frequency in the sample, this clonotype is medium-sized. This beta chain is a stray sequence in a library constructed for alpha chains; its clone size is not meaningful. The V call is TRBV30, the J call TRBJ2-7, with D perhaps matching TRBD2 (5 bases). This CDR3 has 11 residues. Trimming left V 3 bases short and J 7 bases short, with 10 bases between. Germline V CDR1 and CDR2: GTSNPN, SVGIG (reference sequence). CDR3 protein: CAWREAREQYF. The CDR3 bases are TGTGCCTGGAGGGAGGCGCGGGAGCAGTACTTC.

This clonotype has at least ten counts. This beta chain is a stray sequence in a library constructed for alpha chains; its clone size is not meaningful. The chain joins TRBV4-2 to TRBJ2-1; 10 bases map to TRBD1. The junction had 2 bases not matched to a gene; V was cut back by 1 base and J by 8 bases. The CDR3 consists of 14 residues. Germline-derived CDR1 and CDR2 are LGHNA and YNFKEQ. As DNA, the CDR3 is TGTGCCAGCAGCCAAGGGGGGACAGGGGATGAGCAGTTCTTC. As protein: CASSQGGTGDEQFF.

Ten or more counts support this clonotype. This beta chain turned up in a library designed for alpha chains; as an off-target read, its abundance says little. Here the CDR3 reads CASSRLAYGELFF. The CDR3 nucleotides read TGTGCCAGCAGCCGACTAGCGTACGGGGAGCTGTTTTTT. This chain uses TRBV7-3 with TRBJ2-2; 8 bases are shared with TRBD2. The CDR3 has 13 amino acids. Trimming took 5 bases from V and 7 from J; bases not matched to a gene: 3. Germline V gene sequence: CDR1 SGHTA, CDR2 FQGTGA.

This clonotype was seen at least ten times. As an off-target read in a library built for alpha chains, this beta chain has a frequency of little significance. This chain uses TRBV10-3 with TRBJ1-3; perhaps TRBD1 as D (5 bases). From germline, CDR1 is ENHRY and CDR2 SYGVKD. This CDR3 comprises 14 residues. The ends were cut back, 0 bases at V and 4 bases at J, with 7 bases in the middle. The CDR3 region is CAISESGDGNTIYF. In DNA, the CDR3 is TGTGCCATCAGTGAGTCAGGGGACGGAAACACCATATATTTT.

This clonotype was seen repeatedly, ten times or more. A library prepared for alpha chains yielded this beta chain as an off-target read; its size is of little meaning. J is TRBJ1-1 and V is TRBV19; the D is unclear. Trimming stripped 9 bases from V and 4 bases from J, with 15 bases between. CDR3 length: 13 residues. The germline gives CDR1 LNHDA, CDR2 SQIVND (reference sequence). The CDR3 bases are TGTGCCAGCAGCACAAGCAGGAGCACTGAAGCTTTCTTT. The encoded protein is CASSTSRSTEAFF.

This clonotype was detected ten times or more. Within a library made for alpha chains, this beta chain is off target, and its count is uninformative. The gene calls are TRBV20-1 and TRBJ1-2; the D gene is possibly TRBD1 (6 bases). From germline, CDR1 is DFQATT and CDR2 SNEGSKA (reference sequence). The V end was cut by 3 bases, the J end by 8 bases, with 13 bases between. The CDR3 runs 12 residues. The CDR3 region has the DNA TGCAGTGCTAGCCGGGGGGCCTACGGCTACACCTTC. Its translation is CSASRGAYGYTF.

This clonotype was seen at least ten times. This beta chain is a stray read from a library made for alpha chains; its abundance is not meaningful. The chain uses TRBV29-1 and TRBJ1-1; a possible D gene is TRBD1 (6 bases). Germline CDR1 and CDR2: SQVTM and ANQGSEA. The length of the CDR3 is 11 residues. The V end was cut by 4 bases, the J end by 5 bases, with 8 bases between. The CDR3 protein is CSVVGGTEAFF. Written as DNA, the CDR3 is TGCAGCGTTGTAGGGGGAACTGAAGCTTTCTTT. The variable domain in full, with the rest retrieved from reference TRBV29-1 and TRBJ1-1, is SAVISQKPSRDICQRGTSLTIQCQVDSQVTMMFWYRQQPGQSLTLIATANQGSEATYESGFVIDKFPISRPNLTFSTLTVSNMSPEDSSIYLCSVVGGTEAFFGQGTRLTVV.

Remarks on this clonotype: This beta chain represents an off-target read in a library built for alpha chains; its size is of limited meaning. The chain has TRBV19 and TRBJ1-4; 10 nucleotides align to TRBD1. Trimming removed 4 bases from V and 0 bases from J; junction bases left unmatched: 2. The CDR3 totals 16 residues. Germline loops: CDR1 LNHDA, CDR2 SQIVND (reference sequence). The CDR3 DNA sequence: TGTGCCAGTAGTAGGGGGACAGGGGCAACTAATGAAAAACTGTTTTTT. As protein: CASSRGTGATNEKLFF.

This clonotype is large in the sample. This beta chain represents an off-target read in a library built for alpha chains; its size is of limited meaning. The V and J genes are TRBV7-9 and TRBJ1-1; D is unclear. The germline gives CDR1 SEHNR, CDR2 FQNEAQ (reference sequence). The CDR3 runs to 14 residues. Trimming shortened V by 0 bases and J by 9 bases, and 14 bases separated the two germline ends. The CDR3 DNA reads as TGTGCCAGCAGCTTAGCGGAAGGGATGGGCCAAGCTTTCTTT. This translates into CASSLAEGMGQAFF.

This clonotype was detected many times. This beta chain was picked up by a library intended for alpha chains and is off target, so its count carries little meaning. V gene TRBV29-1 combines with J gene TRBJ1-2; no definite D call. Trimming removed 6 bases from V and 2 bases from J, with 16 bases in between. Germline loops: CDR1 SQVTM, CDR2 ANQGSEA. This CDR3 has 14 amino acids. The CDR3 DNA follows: TGCAGCGTAACCCAAGGGAGGGTAAACTATGGCTACACCTTC. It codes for CSVTQGRVNYGYTF.

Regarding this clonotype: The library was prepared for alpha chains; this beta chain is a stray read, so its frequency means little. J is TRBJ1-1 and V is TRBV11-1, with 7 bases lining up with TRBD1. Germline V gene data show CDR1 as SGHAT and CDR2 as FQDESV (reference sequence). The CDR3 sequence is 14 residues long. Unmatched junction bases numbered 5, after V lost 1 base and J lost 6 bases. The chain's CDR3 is CASSLVGDRAEAFF. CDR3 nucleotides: TGTGCCAGCAGCTTAGTAGGGGACAGAGCTGAAGCTTTCTTT.

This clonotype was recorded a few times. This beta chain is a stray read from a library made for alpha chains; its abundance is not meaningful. The CDR3 reads CASSPRGQSAGNTIYF. CDR3 coding DNA: TGTGCCAGCAGCCCTAGGGGGCAGTCCGCTGGAAACACCATATATTTT. This sequence joins TRBV7-9 and TRBJ1-3; 7 bases agree with TRBD1. Per the germline V gene, CDR1 is SEHNR and CDR2 is FQNEAQ (reference sequence). J lost 2 bases, V lost 5 bases, and 9 bases had no gene match. The CDR3 has 16 residues.

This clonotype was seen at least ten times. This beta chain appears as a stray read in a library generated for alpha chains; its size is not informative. The CDR3 reads CASSLARADSPLHF. The CDR3 DNA reads as TGTGCCAGCAGCCTTGCCAGGGCGGATTCACCCCTCCACTTT. This chain links TRBV7-8 with TRBJ1-6, with D perhaps matching TRBD1 (5 bases). The germline V gene encodes CDR1 SGHVS and CDR2 FQNEAQ. This CDR3 region has 14 residues. Trimming pared 5 bases from V and 8 bases from J, leaving 13 bases between.

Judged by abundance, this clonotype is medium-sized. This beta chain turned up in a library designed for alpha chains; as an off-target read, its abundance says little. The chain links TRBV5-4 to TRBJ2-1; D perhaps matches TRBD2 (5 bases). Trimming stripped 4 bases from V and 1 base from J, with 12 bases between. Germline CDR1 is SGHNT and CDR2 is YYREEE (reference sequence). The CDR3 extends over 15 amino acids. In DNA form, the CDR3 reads TGTGCCAGCAGCCCGGGAACTGGTTCCTACAATGAGCAGTTCTTC. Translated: CASSPGTGSYNEQFF.

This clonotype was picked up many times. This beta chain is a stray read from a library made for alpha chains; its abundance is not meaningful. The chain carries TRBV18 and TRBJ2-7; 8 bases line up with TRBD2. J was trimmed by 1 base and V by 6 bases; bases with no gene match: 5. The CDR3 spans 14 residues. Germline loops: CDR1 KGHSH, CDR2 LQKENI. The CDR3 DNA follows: TGTGCCAGCTCGCGGGGACTAGTATCCTACGAGCAGTACTTC. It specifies CASSRGLVSYEQYF.

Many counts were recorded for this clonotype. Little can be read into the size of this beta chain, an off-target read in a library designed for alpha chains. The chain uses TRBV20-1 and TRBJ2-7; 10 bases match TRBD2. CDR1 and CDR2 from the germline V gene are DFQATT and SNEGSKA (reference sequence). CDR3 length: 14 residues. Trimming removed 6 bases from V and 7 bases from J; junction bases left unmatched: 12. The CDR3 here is CSATPTSGPLEQYF. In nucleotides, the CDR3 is TGCAGTGCAACCCCGACTAGCGGGCCGCTGGAGCAGTACTTC.

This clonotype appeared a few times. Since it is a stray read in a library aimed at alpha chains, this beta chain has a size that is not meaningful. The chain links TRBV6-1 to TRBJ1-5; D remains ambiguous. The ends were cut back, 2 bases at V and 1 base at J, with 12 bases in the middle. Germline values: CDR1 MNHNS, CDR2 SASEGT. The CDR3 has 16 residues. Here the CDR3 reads CASSEPGTPSNQPQHF. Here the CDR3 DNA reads TGTGCCAGCAGTGAACCGGGAACTCCCAGCAATCAGCCCCAGCATTTT.

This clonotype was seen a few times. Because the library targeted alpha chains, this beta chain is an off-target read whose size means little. CDR3: CASSLGAELRANVLTF. The CDR3 region has the DNA TGTGCCAGCAGCTTAGGGGCCGAGTTAAGGGCCAACGTCCTGACTTTC. The chain carries TRBV11-2 and TRBJ2-6; no firm D call. V lost 1 base to trimming and J lost 5 bases, with 12 bases between them. Germline V gives CDR1 SGHAT, CDR2 FQNNGV. The CDR3 length is 16 residues.

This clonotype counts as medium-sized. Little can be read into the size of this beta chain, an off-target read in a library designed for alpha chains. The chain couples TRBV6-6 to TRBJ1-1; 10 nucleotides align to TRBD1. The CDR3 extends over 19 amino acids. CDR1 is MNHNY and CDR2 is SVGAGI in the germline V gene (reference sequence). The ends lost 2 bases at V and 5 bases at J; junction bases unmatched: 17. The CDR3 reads CASSYTRPGTGDAGTEAFF. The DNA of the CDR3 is TGTGCCAGCAGTTACACACGCCCCGGGACAGGGGACGCAGGGACTGAAGCTTTCTTT.

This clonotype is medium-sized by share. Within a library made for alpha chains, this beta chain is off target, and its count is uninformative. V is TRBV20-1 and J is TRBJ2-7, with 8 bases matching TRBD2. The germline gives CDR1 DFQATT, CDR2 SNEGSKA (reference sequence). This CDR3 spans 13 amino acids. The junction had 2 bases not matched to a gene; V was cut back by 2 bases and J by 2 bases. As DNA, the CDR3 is TGCAGTGCTAGATCTAGCGGGCCCTACGAGCAGTACTTC. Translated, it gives CSARSSGPYEQYF.

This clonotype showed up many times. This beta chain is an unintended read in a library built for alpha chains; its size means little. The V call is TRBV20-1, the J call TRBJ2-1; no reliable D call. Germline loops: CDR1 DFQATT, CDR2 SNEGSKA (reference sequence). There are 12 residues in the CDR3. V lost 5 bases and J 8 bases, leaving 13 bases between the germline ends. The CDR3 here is CSAPPERDEQFF. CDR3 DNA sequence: TGCAGTGCTCCCCCTGAGCGCGATGAGCAGTTCTTC.

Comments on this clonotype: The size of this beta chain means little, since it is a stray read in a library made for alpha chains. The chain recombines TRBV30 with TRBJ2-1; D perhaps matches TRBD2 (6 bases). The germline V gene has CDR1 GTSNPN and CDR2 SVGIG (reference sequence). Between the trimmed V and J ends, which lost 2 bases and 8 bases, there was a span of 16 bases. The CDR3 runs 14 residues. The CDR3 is CAWSTGSYVDEQFF. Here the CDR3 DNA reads TGTGCCTGGAGTACCGGGAGCTACGTGGATGAGCAGTTCTTC.

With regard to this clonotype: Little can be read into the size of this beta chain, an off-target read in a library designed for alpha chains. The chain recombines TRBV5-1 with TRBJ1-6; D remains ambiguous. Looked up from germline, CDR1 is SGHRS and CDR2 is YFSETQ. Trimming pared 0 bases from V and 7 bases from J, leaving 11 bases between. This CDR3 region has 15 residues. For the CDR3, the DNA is TGCGCCAGCAGCTTGGAGGGATCTCGGAATTCACCCCTCCACTTT. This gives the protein CASSLEGSRNSPLHF.

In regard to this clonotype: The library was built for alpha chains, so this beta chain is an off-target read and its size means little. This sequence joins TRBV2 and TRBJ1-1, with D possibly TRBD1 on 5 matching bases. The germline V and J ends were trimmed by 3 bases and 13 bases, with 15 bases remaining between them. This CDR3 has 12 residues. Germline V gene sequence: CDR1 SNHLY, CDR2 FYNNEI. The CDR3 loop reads CASSDIVNGGFF. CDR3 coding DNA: TGTGCCAGCAGTGATATCGTTAACGGGGGTTTCTTT.

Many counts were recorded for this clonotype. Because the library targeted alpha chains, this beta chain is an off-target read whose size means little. The CDR3 reads CASRNQGVGTDTQYF. DNA of the CDR3: TGTGCCAGCAGAAACCAGGGAGTCGGCACAGATACGCAGTATTTT. The chain recombines TRBV6-6 with TRBJ2-3; the D gene could be TRBD1 or TRBD2 (5 bases each). The CDR3 spans 15 residues. Trimming took off 6 bases at V and 1 base at J, with 14 bases between the two ends. Germline CDR1 and CDR2: MNHNY and SVGAGI (reference sequence).

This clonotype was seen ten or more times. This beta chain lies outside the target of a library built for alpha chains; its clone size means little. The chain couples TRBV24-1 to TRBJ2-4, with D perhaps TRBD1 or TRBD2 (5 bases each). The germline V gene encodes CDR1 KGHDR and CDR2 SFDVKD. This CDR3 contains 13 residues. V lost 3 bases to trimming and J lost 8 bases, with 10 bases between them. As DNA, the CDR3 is TGTGCCACCAGTGATGGGATGGGGGACATTCAGTACTTC. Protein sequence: CATSDGMGDIQYF.